Listed here is a single T cell receptor (beta chain). V lost 2 bases and J 2 bases, leaving 10 bases between the germline ends. Germline-derived CDR1 and CDR2 are MGHDK and SYGVNS. The CDR3 is made up of 14 amino acids. TCR sequencing used cDNA made by reverse transcription of extracted RNA. Generated by immunoSEQ multiplex PCR, the TCRdb table keeps only in-frame clones and is missing some. The sample consists of over 100,000 clones, around 56% of them appearing once. Treatment: oral pan-JAK inhibitor, 5-10 mg twice daily. This sample is part of a study of CD8+ T cells in alopecia areata. As for the study in general: Twice a day, 5 to 10 mg of oral tofacitinib was administered to treated patients.

The V gene is TRBV25-1, the J gene TRBJ2-7; D may be TRBD1 (5 bases). The material sequenced was CD4+ T cells sorted from blood, taken at week 4, from a patient treated with tofacitinib. The receptor comes from a human donor with alopecia areata. Written as DNA, the CDR3 is TGTGCCAGCAGTGAACCCGACAGACCCTACGAGCAGTACTTC. This gives the protein CASSEPDRPYEQYF.